Presented here are 9 T cell receptor beta chains from one specimen sequenced in a study of blood T cell repertoires in COVID-19 (TCRdb year 2020). The library came from the immunoSEQ multiplex PCR assay. TCRdb's version of the immuneACCESS table is confined to in-frame rearrangements and falls short of the full clone set. An unresolved V gene accounts for under half of the shortfall where checked; the remainder is of unknown origin. This sample gives approximately 500,000 clones in total; more than 75% of them show up just once. Around 1.9% of the sample is in the top ten clones. Material for sequencing was PBMCs or T cells enriched from blood (not recorded which). These receptors were obtained from a woman aged 40 to 55 who had recovered from COVID-19.

The rearrangement links TRBV4-1 to TRBJ1-1; a weak D match, TRBD1 (5 bases). Germline-derived CDR1 and CDR2 are MGHRA and YSYEKL. The CDR3 loop spans 20 amino acids. V shed 1 base and J shed 6 bases, with 30 bases lying between them. CDR3 residues: CASSQAGGGKGYVPHAEAFF. The CDR3 region has the DNA TGCGCCAGCAGCCAAGCCGGGGGAGGAAAGGGGTATGTGCCTCACGCTGAAGCTTTCTTT.

The CDR3 DNA follows: TGTGCCAGCAGTTACCGACAGCCTAACACTGAAGCTTTCTTT. Translating gives CASSYRQPNTEAFF. The genes are TRBV6-2 or TRBV6-3 and TRBJ1-1, with a tentative D call TRBD1 (5 bases). In germline, CDR1 is MNHEY, CDR2 SVGEGT. The CDR3 is 14 amino acids. V dropped 2 bases and J dropped 2 bases, with 9 bases sitting between them.

This clone has only one observation. The chain couples TRBV11-3 to TRBJ2-1; 7 nucleotides align to TRBD2. This CDR3 contains 14 residues. The V gene's germline CDR1 is SGHNT and CDR2 YENEEA. V lost 3 bases to trimming and J lost 7 bases; unmatched junction nucleotides: 6. The CDR3 is CASSLAGEFNEQFF. CDR3 DNA sequence: TGTGCCAGCAGCTTGGCGGGAGAATTTAATGAGCAGTTCTTC.

The chain carries TRBV4-2 and TRBJ1-3; D call uncertain. Germline CDR1 LGHNA, CDR2 YNFKEQ. This CDR3 is built from 15 residues. Deletions cut 4 bases from V and 8 bases from J, with 18 bases between. The chain's CDR3 is CASSPGEGFSDTIYF. DNA of the CDR3: TGTGCCAGCAGCCCTGGGGAGGGATTTTCGGACACCATATATTTT.

The chain recombines TRBV6-5 with TRBJ1-2, with TRBD1 matching 7 bases. There are 14 residues in the CDR3. Trimming removed 4 bases from V and 7 bases from J; junction bases left unmatched: 9. Germline V CDR1 and CDR2: MNHEY, SVGAGI. CDR3 region: CASSLSQGVGGYTF. In DNA, the CDR3 is TGTGCCAGCAGTTTAAGCCAGGGGGTCGGTGGCTACACCTTC.

With respect to this clone: The sample holds other DNA sequences that translate to the same CDR3. The chain combines TRBV18 with TRBJ2-7; no definite D call. The CDR3 runs to 13 residues. Germline assignment: CDR1 KGHSH and CDR2 LQKENI. V was clipped by 0 bases and J by 3 bases, with 6 bases between them. CDR3 DNA sequence: TGTGCCAGCTCACCACCTTCCCTCTACGAGCAGTACTTC. The encoded protein is CASSPPSLYEQYF.

The chain is built from TRBV25-1 and TRBJ1-2; tentative D call: TRBD1 (5 bases). CDR1 and CDR2 from the germline V gene are MGHDK and SYGVNS. The ends were cut back, 1 base at V and 4 bases at J, with 19 bases in the middle. This CDR3 contains 17 residues. The CDR3 DNA reads as TGTGCCAGCAGTGAATTGGGAGGGGCAGCTGAACGCTATGGCTACACCTTC. Protein product: CASSELGGAAERYGYTF.

The rearrangement uses TRBV5-1 and TRBJ2-1; TRBD2 matches 9 bases. Looked up from germline, CDR1 is SGHRS and CDR2 is YFSETQ. V gave up 0 bases and J gave up 0 bases; unmatched junction bases: 10. This CDR3 is 19 amino acids long. CDR3 protein: CASSLAGTSRHSSYNEQFF. CDR3 DNA: TGCGCCAGCAGCTTGGCCGGGACTAGCAGGCACAGCTCCTACAATGAGCAGTTCTTC.

This rearrangement joins TRBV19 to TRBJ2-7; the D is unclear. The CDR3 sequence is 14 residues long. Germline CDR1 LNHDA, CDR2 SQIVND (reference sequence). V lost 5 bases to trimming and J lost 2 bases, with 13 bases between them. The DNA for the CDR3 is TGTGCCAGTAGTCTCTCGACAAGTACCTACGAGCAGTACTTC. Residues: CASSLSTSTYEQYF. Together with reference TRBV19 and TRBJ2-7, the CDR3 gives the full variable domain: DGGITQSPKYLFRKEGQNVTLSCEQNLNHDAMYWYRQDPGQGLRLIYYSQIVNDFQKGDIAEGYSVSREKKESFPLTVTSAQKNPTAFYLCASSLSTSTYEQYFGPGTRLTVT.